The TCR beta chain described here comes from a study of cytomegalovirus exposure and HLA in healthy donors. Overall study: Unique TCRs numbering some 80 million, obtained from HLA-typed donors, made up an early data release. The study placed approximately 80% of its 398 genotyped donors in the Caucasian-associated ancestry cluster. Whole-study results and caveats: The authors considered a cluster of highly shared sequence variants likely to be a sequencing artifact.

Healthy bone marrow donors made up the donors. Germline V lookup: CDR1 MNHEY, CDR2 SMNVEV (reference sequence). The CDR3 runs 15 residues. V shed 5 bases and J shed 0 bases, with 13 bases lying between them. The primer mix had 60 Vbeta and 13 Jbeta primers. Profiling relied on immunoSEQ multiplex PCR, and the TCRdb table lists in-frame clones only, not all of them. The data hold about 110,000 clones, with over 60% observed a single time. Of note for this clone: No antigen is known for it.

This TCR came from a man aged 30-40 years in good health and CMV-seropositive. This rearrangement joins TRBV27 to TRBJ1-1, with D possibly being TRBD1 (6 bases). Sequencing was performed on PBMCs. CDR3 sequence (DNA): TGTGCCAGCAGTATCAACAGGGCAATGAACACTGAAGCTTTCTTT. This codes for CASSINRAMNTEAFF.